The 31 T cell receptor beta chains presented below share a single source sample, sequenced in a study of lymphopenia after photon versus proton radiotherapy. Here immunoSEQ multiplex PCR was the method, and the copy in TCRdb shows in-frame clones only, minus some. Altogether around 63,000 clones are present, approximately 86% being singletons, with the ten largest covering approximately 2.4%. The material sequenced was peripheral blood, taken from a patient treated with photon-based radiotherapy. These receptors all stem from a man between 35 and 55 years old with gastric cancer.

This chain joins TRBV6-5 and TRBJ2-3; no reliable D call. V was shortened by 4 bases and J by 6 bases, with 14 bases between the two germline ends. The CDR3 spans 14 residues. Germline V gives CDR1 MNHEY, CDR2 SVGAGI. CDR3 amino acids: CASSFQLVGDTQYF. The CDR3 nucleotides read TGTGCCAGCAGTTTTCAGTTAGTAGGGGATACGCAGTATTTT.

This clone was seen more than once but under ten times. This sequence joins TRBV7-9 and TRBJ1-3; 9 bases fit TRBD1. Per germline, CDR1 SEHNR and CDR2 FQNEAQ (reference sequence). V was clipped by 4 bases and J by 3 bases; unmatched bases: 4. The CDR3 sequence is 15 residues long. The CDR3 DNA sequence: TGTGCCAGCAGCTCACAGGGGGCAGGTGGAAACACCATATATTTT. This sequence encodes CASSSQGAGGNTIYF.

The chain employs TRBV6-1 and TRBJ1-2; D perhaps matches TRBD1 (6 bases). Trimming pared 5 bases from V and 4 bases from J, leaving 17 bases between. This CDR3 is built from 15 residues. The germline V gene has CDR1 MNHNS and CDR2 SASEGT. CDR3 in DNA: TGTGCCAGCAGTCCCGGTAGCAGGGGAGGCTATGGCTACACCTTC. Amino acid sequence: CASSPGSRGGYGYTF.

The V and J genes are TRBV29-1 and TRBJ2-1; 7 nucleotides agree with TRBD1. This CDR3 is 15 amino acids long. Trimming at V came to 0 bases and at J to 7 bases, leaving 9 bases not matched to a gene. Germline-derived CDR1 and CDR2 are SQVTM and ANQGSEA. This CDR3 reads CSVEDQLTGTNEQFF. CDR3 DNA sequence: TGCAGCGTTGAAGATCAACTGACAGGGACGAATGAGCAGTTCTTC.

The rearrangement joins TRBV5-1 to TRBJ1-1, with D unresolved. The CDR3 has 15 amino acids. V shed 0 bases and J shed 0 bases, with 9 bases lying between them. Germline V gene sequence: CDR1 SGHRS, CDR2 YFSETQ. The CDR3 loop is CASSLAGGMNTEAFF. CDR3 nucleotide sequence: TGCGCCAGCAGCTTGGCCGGAGGTATGAACACTGAAGCTTTCTTT.

The V gene is TRBV7-2, the J gene TRBJ1-2; TRBD1 is a possible D gene (5 bases). From germline, CDR1 is SGHTA and CDR2 FQGNSA. The germline V and J ends were trimmed by 2 bases and 7 bases, with 14 bases remaining between them. The CDR3 runs to 14 residues. The CDR3 region has the DNA TGTGCCAGCAGCTTATCGGCCGGGGCTGTTGGCTACACCTTC. It translates to CASSLSAGAVGYTF.

This chain connects TRBV7-2 to TRBJ1-3; 7 bases are a match to TRBD1. CDR3 length: 16 residues. Germline V gene data show CDR1 as SGHTA and CDR2 as FQGNSA. Unmatched junction bases numbered 7, after V lost 5 bases and J lost 0 bases. CDR3: CASSINRGTSGNTIYF. The CDR3 nucleotides read TGTGCCAGCAGCATAAACAGGGGAACCTCTGGAAACACCATATATTTT.

In its sample, this clone was seen once. Different DNA sequences within this sample yield the same CDR3. The rearrangement uses TRBV4-3 and TRBJ2-1, with no clear D. The germline CDR1 and CDR2 sequences are LGHNA and YSLEER. The CDR3 has 17 amino acids. V was cut by 0 bases and J by 0 bases, with 12 bases left in between. CDR3 region: CASSQDPGPSSYNEQFF. DNA for the CDR3: TGCGCCAGCAGCCAAGATCCTGGTCCGAGCTCCTACAATGAGCAGTTCTTC.

The rearrangement uses TRBV7-2 and TRBJ2-1; TRBD2 aligns across 10 bases. The J segment lost 4 bases and the V segment lost 5 bases, leaving 17 bases of the junction unmatched. The germline CDR1 and CDR2 sequences are SGHTA and FQGNSA. The CDR3 is 19 residues long. CDR3 in amino acids: CASSHRGLAGALLYNEQFF. The CDR3 nucleotides read TGTGCCAGCAGCCACCGAGGGCTAGCGGGGGCTCTCCTATACAATGAGCAGTTCTTC.

The genes are TRBV19 and TRBJ1-4, with D possibly matching TRBD1 (5 bases). Trimming took 3 bases from V and 5 from J, leaving 10 bases between them. Germline values: CDR1 LNHDA, CDR2 SQIVND (reference sequence). CDR3 length: 14 amino acids. The CDR3 nucleotides read TGTGCCAGTAGTATTGGCGGGACGAATGAAAAACTGTTTTTT. It is translated as CASSIGGTNEKLFF.

The CDR3 loop reads CASSWGQGQATNEKLFF. For the CDR3, the DNA is TGCGCCAGCAGCTGGGGACAGGGGCAAGCAACTAATGAAAAACTGTTTTTT. The chain joins TRBV5-1 to TRBJ1-4; TRBD1 matches at 10 bases. Germline V gene sequence: CDR1 SGHRS, CDR2 YFSETQ. Trimming took 3 bases from V and 0 from J; bases not matched to a gene: 5. The CDR3 sequence is 17 residues long.

The V gene is TRBV30, the J gene TRBJ2-7, with D perhaps matching TRBD1 or TRBD2 (5 bases each). V was pared by 0 bases and J by 6 bases, with 15 bases between. The CDR3 is 14 residues long. Germline V gives CDR1 GTSNPN, CDR2 SVGIG (reference sequence). Here the CDR3 DNA reads TGTGCCTGGAGTGTGGGGGTCGGGAATTCCGAGCAGTACTTC. It is translated as CAWSVGVGNSEQYF.

This clone has only one observation. This chain joins TRBV27 and TRBJ1-3; weak D call: TRBD1 (6 bases). V lost 2 bases to trimming and J lost 4 bases, with 9 bases between them. Germline assignment: CDR1 MNHEY and CDR2 SMNVEV (reference sequence). CDR3 length: 14 residues. CDR3 amino acids: CASSLQGTGNTIYF. CDR3 in DNA: TGTGCCAGCAGTTTACAGGGGACAGGAAACACCATATATTTT.

The sample holds a few counts of this clone. The chain recombines TRBV29-1 with TRBJ1-5; possibly TRBD1 for D (6 bases). Germline CDR1 is SQVTM and CDR2 is ANQGSEA. The V end was cut by 6 bases, the J end by 6 bases, with 15 bases between. This CDR3 has 13 amino acids. The CDR3 region has the DNA TGCAGCGTCGGGGCCATAGGGGGTCAGCCCCAGCATTTT. Its protein product is CSVGAIGGQPQHF. Complete variable domain (other parts from reference TRBV29-1 and TRBJ1-5): SAVISQKPSRDICQRGTSLTIQCQVDSQVTMMFWYRQQPGQSLTLIATANQGSEATYESGFVIDKFPISRPNLTFSTLTVSNMSPEDSSIYLCSVGAIGGQPQHFGDGTRLSIL.

V usage is TRBV11-2 and J usage is TRBJ2-1; 8 bases align to TRBD2. Germline V CDR1 and CDR2: SGHAT, FQNNGV. After removal of 0 bases from V and 0 bases from J, the junction contained 4 bases not matched to a gene. This CDR3 is 17 amino acids long. In nucleotides, the CDR3 is TGTGCCAGCAGCTTAGATGTGGCGGGGGGCTCCTACAATGAGCAGTTCTTC. Its protein is CASSLDVAGGSYNEQFF.

This sequence joins TRBV4-1 and TRBJ2-2; 8 bases agree with TRBD1. This CDR3 contains 18 residues. V lost 3 bases, J lost 1 base, and 10 bases stayed unmatched. Per germline, CDR1 MGHRA and CDR2 YSYEKL. Here the CDR3 DNA reads TGCGCCAGCAGCCATCACTCTCCCGGGACAGGGAACACCGGGGAGCTGTTTTTT. This encodes CASSHHSPGTGNTGELFF.

This sequence joins TRBV12-5 and TRBJ2-1; D uncertain. V gave up 5 bases and J gave up 9 bases, with 5 bases separating them. Germline V lookup: CDR1 LGHNT, CDR2 FRNRAP. CDR3 length equals 10 residues. The CDR3 region has the DNA TGTGCTAGTGGTAACGGTGAGCAGTTCTTC. This sequence encodes CASGNGEQFF.

The chain carries TRBV5-6 and TRBJ1-5; D is possibly TRBD1 (5 bases). V was cut by 2 bases and J by 2 bases, with 14 bases left in between. This CDR3 contains 16 residues. Germline lookup yields CDR1 SGHDT and CDR2 YYEEEE. CDR3: CASSLGPRGGNQPQHF. The DNA for the CDR3 is TGTGCCAGCAGCTTAGGCCCAAGGGGTGGCAATCAGCCCCAGCATTTT.

V usage is TRBV19 and J usage is TRBJ2-7, with D possibly TRBD2 on 6 matching bases. CDR1 and CDR2 from the germline V gene are LNHDA and SQIVND (reference sequence). Trimming left V 6 bases short and J 3 bases short, with 15 bases between. This CDR3 is 14 amino acids long. The CDR3 spells CASSPRDLLYEQYF. The CDR3 nucleotides are TGTGCCAGTAGCCCCCGGGACTTACTCTACGAGCAGTACTTC.

The rearrangement joins TRBV30 to TRBJ1-1; a possible D gene is TRBD1 (5 bases). The CDR3 has 11 residues. V lost 3 bases and J 5 bases, leaving 7 bases between the germline ends. Germline V gene lookup returns CDR1 GTSNPN and CDR2 SVGIG (reference sequence). For the CDR3, the DNA is TGTGCCTGGAGGGGGGGAACTGAAGCTTTCTTT. This sequence encodes CAWRGGTEAFF.

The rearrangement links TRBV4-2 to TRBJ1-2; tentatively, D is TRBD1 (6 bases). The CDR3 is made up of 16 amino acids. Germline CDR1 is LGHNA and CDR2 is YNFKEQ. V was shortened by 4 bases and J by 3 bases, with 18 bases between the two germline ends. The CDR3 loop reads CASSPPDGGLDYGYTF. CDR3 DNA sequence: TGTGCCAGCAGCCCCCCCGACGGGGGCTTGGACTATGGCTACACCTTC.

This clone appeared once. The gene calls are TRBV19 and TRBJ2-2; D unclear. CDR1 is LNHDA and CDR2 is SQIVND in the germline V gene (reference sequence). The CDR3 is 13 residues long. The ends were cut back, 6 bases at V and 2 bases at J, with 7 bases in the middle. CDR3 loop: CASRAINTGELFF. DNA of the CDR3: TGTGCCAGTAGGGCCATTAACACCGGGGAGCTGTTTTTT.

This clone showed up just once. J is TRBJ1-4 and V is TRBV9; a weak D match, TRBD1 (5 bases). The V end lost 0 bases, the J end lost 1 base, and 10 bases lay between the germline ends. Germline CDR1 SGDLS, CDR2 YYNGEE. CDR3 length: 16 amino acids. CDR3 coding DNA: TGTGCCAGCAGCGTAGCATTCGACAGAACTAATGAAAAACTGTTTTTT. Translated: CASSVAFDRTNEKLFF.

This clone was found once. This chain connects TRBV5-1 to TRBJ1-1; 7 bases are a match to TRBD1. Germline V lookup: CDR1 SGHRS, CDR2 YFSETQ. Unmatched junction bases numbered 8, after V lost 4 bases and J lost 5 bases. There are 14 residues in the CDR3. CDR3 region: CASSLRQGGTEAFF. In DNA, the CDR3 is TGCGCCAGCAGCCTGCGACAGGGAGGGACTGAAGCTTTCTTT.

This chain links TRBV11-2 with TRBJ2-7; D is possibly TRBD1 (5 bases). Germline V gives CDR1 SGHAT, CDR2 FQNNGV. The CDR3 loop spans 15 amino acids. The ends were cut back, 0 bases at V and 0 bases at J, with 9 bases in the middle. The chain's CDR3 is CASSLDHRPSYEQYF. The CDR3 nucleotides are TGTGCCAGCAGCTTAGATCACAGGCCCTCCTACGAGCAGTACTTC. Full variable domain (rest looked up from reference TRBV11-2 and TRBJ2-7): EAGVAQSPRYKIIEKRQSVAFWCNPISGHATLYWYQQILGQGPKLLIQFQNNGVVDDSQLPKDRFSAERLKGVDSTLKIQPAKLEDSAVYLCASSLDHRPSYEQYFGPGTRLTVT.

The chain has TRBV10-3 and TRBJ2-1; TRBD2 might be the D (5 bases). Between the trimmed V and J ends, which lost 0 bases and 2 bases, there was a span of 5 bases. The length of the CDR3 is 14 residues. The germline V gene encodes CDR1 ENHRY and CDR2 SYGVKD. The CDR3 sequence: CAISESTTYNEQFF. The DNA of the CDR3 is TGTGCCATCAGTGAGTCGACTACCTACAATGAGCAGTTCTTC.

The chain links TRBV19 to TRBJ2-7; TRBD1 is a possible D gene (5 bases). V was clipped by 4 bases and J by 5 bases, with 9 bases between them. Germline loops: CDR1 LNHDA, CDR2 SQIVND (reference sequence). The CDR3 loop spans 12 amino acids. The CDR3 protein is CASSTRTNEQYF. CDR3 nucleotides: TGTGCCAGTAGTACCAGGACAAACGAGCAGTACTTC. Together with reference TRBV19 and TRBJ2-7, the CDR3 gives the full variable domain: DGGITQSPKYLFRKEGQNVTLSCEQNLNHDAMYWYRQDPGQGLRLIYYSQIVNDFQKGDIAEGYSVSREKKESFPLTVTSAQKNPTAFYLCASSTRTNEQYFGPGTRLTVT.

In this sample, this clone turned up a few times. The chain uses TRBV19 and TRBJ1-2; 9 bases align to TRBD1. Germline assignment: CDR1 LNHDA and CDR2 SQIVND (reference sequence). V was pared by 3 bases and J by 6 bases, with 2 bases of the junction left unmatched. The CDR3 runs to 13 residues. The CDR3, as DNA: TGTGCCAGTAGTATCGGGACAGGGAATGGCTACACCTTC. Translation: CASSIGTGNGYTF.

V gene TRBV5-1 combines with J gene TRBJ1-6; tentatively, D is TRBD1 (6 bases). CDR3 length: 14 residues. CDR1 and CDR2 from the germline V gene are SGHRS and YFSETQ. Trimming cost V 2 bases and J 10 bases, with 13 bases left between them. The CDR3: CASSLGQGRSPLHF. Written as DNA, the CDR3 is TGCGCCAGCAGCTTAGGTCAGGGGCGGTCACCCCTCCACTTT.

This clone was observed once. The rearrangement joins TRBV11-2 to TRBJ2-7, with 9 bases matching TRBD1. The CDR3 extends over 15 amino acids. The germline V gene has CDR1 SGHAT and CDR2 FQNNGV. Trimming at V came to 4 bases and at J to 3 bases, leaving 7 bases not matched to a gene. The CDR3 spells CASSSLRDRDYEQYF. DNA for the CDR3: TGTGCCAGCAGCTCTCTCCGGGACAGGGACTACGAGCAGTACTTC.

The chain combines TRBV18 with TRBJ2-7; 8 positions agree with TRBD1. V gave up 3 bases and J gave up 3 bases; unmatched junction bases: 10. This CDR3 spans 16 amino acids. Germline CDR1 is KGHSH and CDR2 is LQKENI. The CDR3 here is CASSPPTGDRSYEQYF. CDR3 coding DNA: TGTGCCAGCTCACCGCCAACAGGGGACAGGAGCTACGAGCAGTACTTC.